The 3 T cell receptor beta chains in this list originate from one sample, sequenced in a study of CD8+CD57+ T cells in acquired aplastic anemia. CD8+CD57+ cell expansion, shown by flow cytometry, had occurred in the patients selected for sequencing. Profiling that covered TCR beta VDJ and CDR3 relied on genomic DNA as its template. TCRdb analysed the reads with MiXCR anew, one entry per CDR3 protein. The sample lists hundreds of thousands of distinct CDR3 sequences; approximately 33% were seen once. Specimen: sorted CD4+, CD8+, or CD8+CD57+ T cells (not recorded which) from PBMCs. The receptors derive from a human donor with aplastic anemia.

The rearrangement uses TRBV10-3 and TRBJ2-1; 9 bases align to TRBD2. V dropped 4 bases and J dropped 3; count of bases not matched to a gene: 4. The CDR3 runs to 15 residues. CDR1 is ENHRY and CDR2 is SYGVKD in the germline V gene. For the CDR3, the DNA is TGTGCCATCAGTGTTGGGCGGGGGGGCTACAATGAGCAGTTCTTC. Its translation is CAISVGRGGYNEQFF.

This clonotype was seen ten or more times. The chain couples TRBV29-1 to TRBJ1-4; TRBD1 matches at 8 bases. This CDR3 spans 13 amino acids. With V trimmed by 4 bases and J by 6 bases, 4 bases remained unmatched. Germline CDR1 SQVTM, CDR2 ANQGSEA. The CDR3 bases are TGCAGCGTTGGTGAGACAGGGGATGAAAAACTGTTTTTT. Its protein is CSVGETGDEKLFF.

This clonotype has a count of ten or more. This sequence joins TRBV9 and TRBJ2-1; 7 bases line up with TRBD1. The CDR3 extends over 13 amino acids. Germline CDR1 and CDR2: SGDLS and YYNGEE. J lost 6 bases, V lost 5 bases, and 5 bases had no gene match. The CDR3 loop is CASRRQGSNEQFF. In nucleotides, the CDR3 is TGTGCCAGCAGAAGACAGGGTTCCAATGAGCAGTTCTTC.